This T cell receptor beta chain was documented in a study of blood T cell repertoires in COVID-19. Study details: From the United States, Italy and Spain came samples of acute and convalescent COVID-19. From T cells, B-cell-depleted T cells, or PBMCs came the material, which was cDNA or gDNA.

From germline, CDR1 is SGHNT and CDR2 YYREEE (reference sequence). This CDR3 spans 16 amino acids. Trimming shortened V by 0 bases and J by 0 bases, and 11 bases separated the two germline ends. In the original processing: Estimation of nucleated cell counts was performed using reference gene primer amplification. Clones were read by immunoSEQ multiplex PCR, and TCRdb kept only the in-frame ones, dropping some. That table supplies the V and J calls and clone size; D and trimming were determined from the DNA. The sample consists of approximately 100,000 clones, around 82% of them appearing once. This clonotype was obtained from a human donor in a cohort sampled during active or convalescent COVID-19. The sequenced sample was peripheral blood. J is TRBJ2-3 and V is TRBV5-4; D is ambiguous. The CDR3 DNA reads TGTGCCAGCAGCTTGGGTGGTGCTAAAAGCACAGATACGCAGTATTTT. This translates into CASSLGGAKSTDTQYF.